This T cell receptor beta chain was obtained from a study of blood T cell repertoires in COVID-19. At the level of the study: The samples span acute and convalescent COVID-19 from the United States, Italy and Spain. In each case, the material was cDNA or gDNA derived from T cells, B-cell-depleted T cells, or PBMCs.

In the original analysis: Amplification of reference gene primers was used by the study to estimate nucleated cell counts. TCRdb's copy holds only in-frame clones and misses some; the assay was immunoSEQ multiplex PCR. D and trimming were read from the DNA, whereas the V and J calls and clone size are those reported in that table. The profile shows about 200,000 clones, about 86% of them singletons. This clone was counted between two and nine times. The TCR was taken from a man aged 18 to 35 with active or convalescent COVID-19. Sequencing was performed on peripheral blood.

The chain's CDR3 is CASSEAGLNQPQHF. The CDR3 DNA follows: TGCGCCAGCAGTGAAGCGGGCCTCAATCAGCCCCAGCATTTT. V gene TRBV10-2 combines with J gene TRBJ1-5; D not resolved. CDR1 is WSHSY and CDR2 is SAAADI in the germline V gene. V lost 3 bases to trimming and J lost 3 bases, with 9 bases between them. The CDR3 spans 14 residues.